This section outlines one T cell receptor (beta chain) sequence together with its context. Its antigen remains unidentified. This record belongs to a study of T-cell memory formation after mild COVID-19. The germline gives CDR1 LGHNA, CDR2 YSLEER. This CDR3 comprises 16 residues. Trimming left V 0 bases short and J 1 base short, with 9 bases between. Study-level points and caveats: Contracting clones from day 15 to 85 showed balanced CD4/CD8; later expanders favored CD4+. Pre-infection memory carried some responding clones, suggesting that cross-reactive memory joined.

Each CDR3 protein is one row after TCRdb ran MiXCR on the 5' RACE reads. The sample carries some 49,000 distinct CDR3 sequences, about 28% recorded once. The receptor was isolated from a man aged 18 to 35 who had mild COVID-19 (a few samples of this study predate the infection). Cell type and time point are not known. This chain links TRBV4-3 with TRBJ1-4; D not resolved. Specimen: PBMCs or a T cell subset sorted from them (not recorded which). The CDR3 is CASSQESGRTNEKLFF. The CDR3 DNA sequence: TGCGCCAGCAGCCAAGAATCGGGGAGAACTAATGAAAAACTGTTTTTT.